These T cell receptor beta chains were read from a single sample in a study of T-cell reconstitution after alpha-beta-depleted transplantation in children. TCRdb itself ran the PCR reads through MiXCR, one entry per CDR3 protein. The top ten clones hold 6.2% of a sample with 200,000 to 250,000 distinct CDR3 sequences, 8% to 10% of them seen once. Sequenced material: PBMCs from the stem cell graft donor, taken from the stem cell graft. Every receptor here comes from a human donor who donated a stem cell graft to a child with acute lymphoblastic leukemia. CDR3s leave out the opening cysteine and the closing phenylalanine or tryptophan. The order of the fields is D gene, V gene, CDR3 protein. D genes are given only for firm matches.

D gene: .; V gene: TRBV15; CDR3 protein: ATSLLFSQNEKLF
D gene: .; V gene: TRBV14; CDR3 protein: ASSQPRAEETQY
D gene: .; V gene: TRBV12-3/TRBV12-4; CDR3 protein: ASSLSPTDTQY
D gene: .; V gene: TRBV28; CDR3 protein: ASSFSSSDTQY
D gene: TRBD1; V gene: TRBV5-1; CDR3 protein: ASSRGTAPMNTEAF
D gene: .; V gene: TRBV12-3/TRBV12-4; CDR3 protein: VTGRGGIGTEAF
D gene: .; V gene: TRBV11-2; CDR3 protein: ASSLWGLSSVETGELF
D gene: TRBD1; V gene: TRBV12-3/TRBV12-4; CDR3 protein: ASSFGGTGDVNYGYT
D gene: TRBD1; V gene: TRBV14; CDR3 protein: ASSPIGTGSYEQY
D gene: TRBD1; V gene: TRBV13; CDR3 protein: ASSLATGTGYTDTQY
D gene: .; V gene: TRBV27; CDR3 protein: ASSSRLATTYEQY
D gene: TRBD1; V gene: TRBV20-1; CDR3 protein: SASNRDRINYGYT
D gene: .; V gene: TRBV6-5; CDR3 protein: ASRLRNFGTSGNTIY
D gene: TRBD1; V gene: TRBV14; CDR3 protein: ASSSGQAPLYEQY
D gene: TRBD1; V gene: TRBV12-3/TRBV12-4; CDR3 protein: ASSWGQGQDEQF
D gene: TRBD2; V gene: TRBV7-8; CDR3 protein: ASSTQTSGGSLGQF
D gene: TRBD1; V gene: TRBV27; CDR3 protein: ASSPRDSHIYEQY
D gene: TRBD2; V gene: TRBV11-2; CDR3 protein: ASSGRGRVAGTTTDTQY
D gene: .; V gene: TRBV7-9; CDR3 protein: ASSFLPADNEQF
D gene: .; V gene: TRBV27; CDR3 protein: ASSLTRNQPQH
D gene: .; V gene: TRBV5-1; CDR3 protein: ASSPGRGAGFETEAF
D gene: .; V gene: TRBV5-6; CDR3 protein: ASSFDLSGNTIY
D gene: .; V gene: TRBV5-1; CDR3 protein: ASSLEMRTDTQY
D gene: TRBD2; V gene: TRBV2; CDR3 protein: ASSEARLAYSYEQY
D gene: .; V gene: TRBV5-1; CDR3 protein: ASELDVARELF
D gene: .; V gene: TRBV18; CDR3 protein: ASSPSTGSTDTQY
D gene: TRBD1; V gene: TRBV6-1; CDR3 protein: ASSVTGVTGELF
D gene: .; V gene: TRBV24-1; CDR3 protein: ATSDPGTLTTDTQY
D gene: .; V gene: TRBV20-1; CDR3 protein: SARDRRRPRETQY
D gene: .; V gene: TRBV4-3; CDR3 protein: ASSQERGWDTEAF
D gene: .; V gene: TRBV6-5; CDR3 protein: ASSYTRNYGYT